This is a list of T cell receptor beta chains from one sample in a study of blood T cell repertoires in COVID-19. Data came from immunoSEQ multiplex PCR; TCRdb stores just in-frame clones and leaves some out. The table records 210,000 or so clones, around nine tenths of them present only once. The source material was peripheral blood. These receptor sequences come from a man between 35 and 55 years old with acute or convalescent COVID-19. The CDR3 runs from the conserved cysteine through the conserved F or W. The D gene is left open where the match is weak. Size is stated for part of the rows, as once, few or many counts, or as a class when the clone is expanded.

D gene	V gene	clone size	J gene	CDR3 protein	CDR3 DNA
TRBD1	TRBV2	once	TRBJ1-2	CASSRRDSGYGYTF	TGTGCCAGCAGTCGAAGGGACAGCGGATATGGCTACACCTTC
NA	TRBV19	NA	TRBJ2-7	CASSGQQQGEQYF	TGTGCCAGTAGCGGACAGCAGCAGGGCGAGCAGTACTTC
TRBD2	TRBV2	NA	TRBJ2-1	CASSVERGAYNEQFF	TGTGCCAGCAGTGTGGAGCGGGGGGCATACAATGAGCAGTTCTTC
NA	TRBV7-8	NA	TRBJ1-1	CASSLRPVRLGTEAFF	TGTGCCAGCAGCTTAAGGCCGGTGAGGCTAGGCACTGAAGCTTTCTTT
NA	TRBV19	NA	TRBJ2-7	CASSQWGDLYEQYF	TGTGCCAGTAGCCAATGGGGGGATCTCTACGAGCAGTACTTC
NA	TRBV11-2	NA	TRBJ1-1	CASSLDRRTEAFF	TGTGCCAGCAGCTTAGACAGGCGCACTGAAGCTTTCTTT
NA	TRBV6-5	NA	TRBJ1-5	CASSYSRNQPQHF	TGTGCCAGCAGTTACTCGAGAAATCAGCCCCAGCATTTT
TRBD2	TRBV7-3	NA	TRBJ2-3	CASSPGTSGDTQYF	TGTGCCAGCAGCCCAGGGACTAGCGGAGATACGCAGTATTTT
NA	TRBV7-8	NA	TRBJ2-7	CASSLGQGTPEQYF	TGTGCCAGCAGCTTAGGTCAGGGCACCCCCGAGCAGTACTTC
TRBD2	TRBV3-1/TRBV3-2	NA	TRBJ2-5	CASRLAGGPETQYF	TGTGCCAGCAGGCTAGCGGGGGGGCCAGAGACCCAGTACTTC
TRBD1	TRBV28	NA	TRBJ2-7	CASSLWGQGASYEQYF	TGTGCCAGCAGTTTATGGGGCCAGGGGGCATCCTACGAGCAGTACTTC
TRBD1	TRBV25-1	NA	TRBJ2-4	CASSQQGAAKNIQYF	TGTGCCAGCAGTCAACAGGGGGCGGCCAAAAACATTCAGTACTTC
TRBD1	TRBV6-2/TRBV6-3	NA	TRBJ2-1	CASSYPQGVLNEQFF	TGTGCCAGCAGTTACCCCCAGGGGGTTCTAAATGAGCAGTTCTTC
TRBD1	TRBV9	NA	TRBJ1-6	CASSVEAQGAWNSPLHF	TGTGCCAGCAGCGTAGAGGCACAGGGGGCTTGGAATTCACCCCTCCACTTT
TRBD1	TRBV5-4	NA	TRBJ1-2	CASSGGQGSYGYTF	TGTGCCAGCAGCGGAGGACAGGGCTCCTATGGCTACACCTTC
NA	TRBV3-1/TRBV3-2	once	TRBJ2-5	CASSQVTGQETQYF	TGTGCCAGCAGCCAAGTGACAGGTCAAGAGACCCAGTACTTC
TRBD1	TRBV7-2	NA	TRBJ1-6	CASSLGRGRRYNSPLHF	TGTGCCAGCAGCCTGGGCAGGGGGCGAAGGTATAATTCACCCCTCCACTTT
TRBD1	TRBV6-5	few	TRBJ1-2	CASSPTGFYGYTF	TGTGCCAGCAGTCCGACAGGGTTCTATGGCTACACCTTC
NA	TRBV13	NA	TRBJ2-3	CASSPDRGLADTQYF	TGTGCCAGCAGTCCGGACAGAGGCCTCGCAGATACGCAGTATTTT
NA	TRBV7-2	NA	TRBJ1-1	CASSLLGGSEAFF	TGTGCCAGCAGCTTACTCGGGGGGTCTGAAGCTTTCTTT
NA	TRBV10-3	NA	TRBJ1-2	CAISETVSNYGYTF	TGTGCCATCAGTGAGACAGTCTCTAACTATGGCTACACCTTC
NA	TRBV28	once	TRBJ1-1	CASSSGGGDPNTEAFF	TGTGCCAGCAGTTCCGGCGGGGGGGATCCAAACACTGAAGCTTTCTTT
NA	TRBV9	NA	TRBJ1-2	CASSVTGKAPFGYGYTF	TGTGCCAGCAGCGTTACAGGGAAGGCCCCTTTCGGATATGGCTACACCTTC
TRBD1	TRBV4-3	NA	TRBJ1-1	CASSQQGDRPTEAFF	TGCGCCAGCAGCCAGCAGGGGGACAGGCCGACTGAAGCTTTCTTT
NA	TRBV5-4	NA	TRBJ1-1	CASSFGNTEAFF	TGTGCCAGCAGCTTCGGGAACACTGAAGCTTTCTTT
NA	TRBV6-2/TRBV6-3	NA	TRBJ2-7	CASSPRDTYEQYF	TGTGCCAGCAGTCCCCGGGACACCTACGAGCAGTACTTC
TRBD1	TRBV2	NA	TRBJ1-2	CASRFDRASGYTF	TGTGCCAGCAGATTCGACAGGGCCTCTGGCTACACCTTC
NA	TRBV6-2/TRBV6-3	NA	TRBJ2-2	CASSYWAGSNTGELFF	TGTGCCAGCAGTTACTGGGCAGGATCTAACACCGGGGAGCTGTTTTTT
NA	TRBV6-5	NA	TRBJ1-2	CASSTRGSMGYTF	TGTGCCAGCAGTACGAGAGGATCAATGGGCTACACCTTC
NA	TRBV9	NA	TRBJ1-1	CASSVAGTPANTEAFF	TGTGCCAGCAGCGTTGCCGGGACACCCGCGAACACTGAAGCTTTCTTT
NA	TRBV19	once	TRBJ1-2	CASSIRASDGYTF	TGTGCCAGTAGTATCAGGGCTTCCGATGGCTACACCTTC
NA	TRBV30	NA	TRBJ1-1	CAWTPPGHNTEAFF	TGTGCCTGGACCCCGCCGGGACACAACACTGAAGCTTTCTTT
TRBD2	TRBV25-1	NA	TRBJ2-1	CASSEDGSGEYNEQFF	TGTGCCAGCAGTGAGGATGGTAGCGGGGAATACAATGAGCAGTTCTTC
NA	TRBV19	NA	TRBJ1-4	CASSIRPAVKLFF	TGTGCCAGTAGTATTCGTCCAGCGGTAAAACTGTTTTTT
TRBD1	TRBV5-1	NA	TRBJ1-1	CASSRDRPNTEAFF	TGCGCCAGCAGCAGGGACAGGCCGAACACTGAAGCTTTCTTT
NA	TRBV6-5	NA	TRBJ2-7	CASSSRVGDYEQYF	TGTGCCAGCAGTTCGAGGGTAGGCGACTACGAGCAGTACTTC
NA	TRBV11-3	NA	TRBJ2-5	CASSLGSQETQYF	TGTGCCAGCAGCTTAGGCAGTCAAGAGACCCAGTACTTC
TRBD1	TRBV9	NA	TRBJ1-1	CASSPQGQGEAEAFF	TGTGCCAGCAGCCCTCAGGGACAGGGGGAAGCAGAAGCTTTCTTT
TRBD1	TRBV6-2/TRBV6-3	NA	TRBJ2-3	CASSYSRDRGLSDTQYF	TGTGCCAGCAGTTACTCGAGGGACAGGGGTTTGTCAGATACGCAGTATTTT
NA	TRBV19	NA	TRBJ2-6	CASSNLDRRSSGANVLTF	TGTGCCAGTAGTAACCTAGACAGGCGCTCCTCTGGGGCCAACGTCCTGACTTTC
NA	TRBV30	NA	TRBJ2-5	CASTSSRAQETQYF	TGTGCCTCCACATCCTCCAGGGCCCAAGAGACCCAGTACTTC
NA	TRBV27	once	TRBJ1-6	CASRITRSSYNSPLHF	TGTGCCAGCAGGATTACGCGGAGCTCCTATAATTCACCCCTCCACTTT
NA	TRBV7-2	NA	TRBJ1-3	CASSFESTAGNTIYF	TGTGCCAGCAGCTTTGAGTCTACTGCTGGAAACACCATATATTTT
NA	TRBV19	NA	TRBJ1-2	CASSISGAANYGYTF	TGTGCCAGTAGTATTAGTGGGGCGGCTAACTATGGCTACACCTTC
NA	TRBV5-1	NA	TRBJ2-1	CASSLGRLGNEQFF	TGCGCCAGCAGCTTGGGACGTCTAGGCAATGAGCAGTTCTTC
TRBD1	TRBV4-1	NA	TRBJ1-2	CASSQGTGLPNYGYTF	TGCGCCAGCAGCCAGGGGACAGGACTACCTAACTATGGCTACACCTTC
TRBD1	TRBV5-1	NA	TRBJ1-1	CASSPPRDRETEAFF	TGCGCCAGCAGCCCTCCGAGAGACAGGGAGACTGAAGCTTTCTTT
NA	TRBV6-5	NA	TRBJ1-2	CASSYSTPGPGYGYTF	TGTGCCAGCAGTTACTCGACACCAGGCCCTGGGTATGGCTACACCTTC
NA	TRBV5-1	NA	TRBJ1-1	CASSLTQGVGPEAFF	TGCGCCAGCAGCTTGACACAAGGGGTGGGCCCTGAAGCTTTCTTT
TRBD1	TRBV6-4	NA	TRBJ2-5	CASQDRAETQYF	TGTGCCAGCCAGGACAGGGCCGAGACCCAGTACTTC